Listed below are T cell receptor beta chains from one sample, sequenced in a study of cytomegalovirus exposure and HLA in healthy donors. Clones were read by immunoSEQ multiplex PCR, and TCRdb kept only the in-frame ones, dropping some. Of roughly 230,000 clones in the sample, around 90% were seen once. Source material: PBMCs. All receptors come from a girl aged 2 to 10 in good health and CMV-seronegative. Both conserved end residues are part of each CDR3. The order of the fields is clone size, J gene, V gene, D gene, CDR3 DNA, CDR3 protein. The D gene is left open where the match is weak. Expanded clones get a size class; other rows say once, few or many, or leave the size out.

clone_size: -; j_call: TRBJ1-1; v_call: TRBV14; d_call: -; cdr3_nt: TGTGCCAGCAGCCAATCCTGGACACTTGAAGCTTTCTTT; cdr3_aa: CASSQSWTLEAFF
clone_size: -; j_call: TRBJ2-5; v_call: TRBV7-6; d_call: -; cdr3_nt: TGTGCCAGCAGCTTAGCAGCCCGGACATATCAAGAGACCCAGTACTTC; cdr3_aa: CASSLAARTYQETQYF
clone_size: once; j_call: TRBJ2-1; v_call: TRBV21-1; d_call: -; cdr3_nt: TGTGCCAGCGGGGACAGGGCATACAATGAGCAGTTCTTC; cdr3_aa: CASGDRAYNEQFF
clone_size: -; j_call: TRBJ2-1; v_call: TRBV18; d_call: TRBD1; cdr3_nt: TGTGCCAGCTCACCGGTGGGGACAGGCTCTTACAATGAGCAGTTCTTC; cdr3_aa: CASSPVGTGSYNEQFF
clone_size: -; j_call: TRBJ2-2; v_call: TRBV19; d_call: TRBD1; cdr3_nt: TGTGCCAGTAGACGAAACTCGCAGGGGGACACCGGGGAGCTGTTTTTT; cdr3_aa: CASRRNSQGDTGELFF
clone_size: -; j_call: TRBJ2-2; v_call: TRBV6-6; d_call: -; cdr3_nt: TGTGCCAGCAGTCAGGGGCCCGGGGAGCTGTTTTTT; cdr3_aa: CASSQGPGELFF
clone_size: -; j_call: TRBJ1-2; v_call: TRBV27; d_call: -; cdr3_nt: TGTGCCAGCAGCTTGACAGGAGACTATGGCTACACCTTC; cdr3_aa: CASSLTGDYGYTF
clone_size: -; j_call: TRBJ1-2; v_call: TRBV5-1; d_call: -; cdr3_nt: TGCGCCAGCAGCTTGAGGGGGATCACCTATGGCTACACCTTC; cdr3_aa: CASSLRGITYGYTF
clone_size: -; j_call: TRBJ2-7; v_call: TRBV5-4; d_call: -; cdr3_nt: TGTGCCAGCAGCTTCCAATACGAGCAGTACTTC; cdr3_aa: CASSFQYEQYF
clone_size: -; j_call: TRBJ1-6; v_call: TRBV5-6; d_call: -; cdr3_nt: TGTGCCAGCAGCTTGGAACGCGGGCCGTATAATTCACCCCTCCACTTT; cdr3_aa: CASSLERGPYNSPLHF
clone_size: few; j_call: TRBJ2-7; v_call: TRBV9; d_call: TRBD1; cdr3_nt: TGTGCCAGCAGCGTAGGGGACAGAGCATACGAGCAGTACTTC; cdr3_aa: CASSVGDRAYEQYF
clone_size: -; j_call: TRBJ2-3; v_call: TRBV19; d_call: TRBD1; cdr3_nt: TGTGCCAGTAGTATAAGGGGGCCTTCAGTAGTAGTCCCAGATACGCAGTATTTT; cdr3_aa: CASSIRGPSVVVPDTQYF
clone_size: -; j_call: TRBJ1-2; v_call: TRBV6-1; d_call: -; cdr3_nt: TGTGCCAGCAGTGAGCGAACTTCTAACTATGGCTACACCTTC; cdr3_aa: CASSERTSNYGYTF
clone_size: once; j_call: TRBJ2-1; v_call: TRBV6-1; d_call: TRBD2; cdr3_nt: TGTGCCAGCAGTGAATCGGCTAGCGGGACTCATGAGCAGTTCTTC; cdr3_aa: CASSESASGTHEQFF
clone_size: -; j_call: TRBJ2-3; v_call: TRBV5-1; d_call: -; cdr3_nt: TGCGCCAGCAGCTGGAAAAAACAGGGCGGTACGCAGTATTTT; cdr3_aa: CASSWKKQGGTQYF
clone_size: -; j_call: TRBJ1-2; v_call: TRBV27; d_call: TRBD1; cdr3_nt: TGTGCCAGCAGTACTTACAGGGGTGAGGACTATGGCTACACCTTC; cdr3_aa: CASSTYRGEDYGYTF
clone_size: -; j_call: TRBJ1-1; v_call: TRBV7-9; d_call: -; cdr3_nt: TGTGCCAGCAGCTTAGATGGTCAGTCAAACACTGAAGCTTTCTTT; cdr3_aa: CASSLDGQSNTEAFF
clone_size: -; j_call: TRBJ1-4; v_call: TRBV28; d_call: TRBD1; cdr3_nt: TGTGCCAGCAGACCCCCGGGACAGGGGGGAAAACTGTTTTTT; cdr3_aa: CASRPPGQGGKLFF
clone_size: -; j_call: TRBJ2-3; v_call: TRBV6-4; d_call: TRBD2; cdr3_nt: TGTGCCAGCAGTGACTCGTTGCGGGGGAGCACAGATACGCAGTATTTT; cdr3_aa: CASSDSLRGSTDTQYF
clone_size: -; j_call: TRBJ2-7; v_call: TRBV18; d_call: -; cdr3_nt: TGTGCCAGCTCACTAGCGACAGGCTCCTACGAGCAGTACTTC; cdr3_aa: CASSLATGSYEQYF
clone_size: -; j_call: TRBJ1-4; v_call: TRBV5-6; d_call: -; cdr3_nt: TGTGCCAGCAGCTACTCACCCGACAGGATAGGAGGACATAATGAAAAACTGTTTTTT; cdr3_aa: CASSYSPDRIGGHNEKLFF
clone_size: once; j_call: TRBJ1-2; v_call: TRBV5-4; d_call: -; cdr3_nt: TGTGCCAGCAGCTTGGAGGTGGGGGGGTATGGCTACACCTTC; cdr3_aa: CASSLEVGGYGYTF
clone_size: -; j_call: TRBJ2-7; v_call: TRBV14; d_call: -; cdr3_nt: TGTGCCAGCAGCGTCTTGGGGGGGCGCGGTACCGAGCAGTACTTC; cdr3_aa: CASSVLGGRGTEQYF
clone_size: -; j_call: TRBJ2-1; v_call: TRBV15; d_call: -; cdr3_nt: TGTGCCACCAGCAGGGGGCCACGGGGCGGGGAGACCTACAATGAGCAGTTCTTC; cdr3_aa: CATSRGPRGGETYNEQFF
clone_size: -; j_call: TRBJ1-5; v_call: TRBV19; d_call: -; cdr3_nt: TGTGCCAGTAGTACCTACGCCGGTGGAGGAGGCAATCAGCCCCAGCATTTT; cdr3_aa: CASSTYAGGGGNQPQHF
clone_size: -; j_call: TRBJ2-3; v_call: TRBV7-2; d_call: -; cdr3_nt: TGTGCCAGCAGCTTAAGGGCGGGACGCACAGATACGCAGTATTTT; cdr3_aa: CASSLRAGRTDTQYF
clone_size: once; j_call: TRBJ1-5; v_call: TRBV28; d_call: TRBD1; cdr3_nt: TGTGCCAGCAGGCGTGGGGACAGGGACAACCAGCCCCAGCATTTT; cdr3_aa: CASRRGDRDNQPQHF
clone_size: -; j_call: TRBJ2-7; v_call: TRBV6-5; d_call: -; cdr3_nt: TGTGCCAGCAGTTTCCAACAAGGAGGGACCTACGAGCAGTACTTC; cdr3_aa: CASSFQQGGTYEQYF
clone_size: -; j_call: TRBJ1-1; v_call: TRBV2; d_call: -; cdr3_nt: TGTGCCAGCTCAGGCGAAATCTTGGCTTTCTTT; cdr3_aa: CASSGEILAFF
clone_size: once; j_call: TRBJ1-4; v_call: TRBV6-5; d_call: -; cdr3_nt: TGTGCCAGCAGGGCCAGACCGGGTTATTCTGAAAAACTGTTTTTT; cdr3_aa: CASRARPGYSEKLFF
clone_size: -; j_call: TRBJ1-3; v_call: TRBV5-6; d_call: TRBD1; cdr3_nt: TGTGCCAGCAGCTGGGACAGAGGAAACACCATATATTTT; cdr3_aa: CASSWDRGNTIYF
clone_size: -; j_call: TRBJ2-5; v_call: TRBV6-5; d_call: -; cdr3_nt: TGTGCCAGCAGCCAAGAAAGGGGGGGTCAAGAGACCCAGTACTTC; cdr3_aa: CASSQERGGQETQYF
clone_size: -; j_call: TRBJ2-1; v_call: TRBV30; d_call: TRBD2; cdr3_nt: TGTGCCTGGACCAGGTGGACTAGCTCGGCCGAAGGCAATGAGCAGTTCTTC; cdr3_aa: CAWTRWTSSAEGNEQFF
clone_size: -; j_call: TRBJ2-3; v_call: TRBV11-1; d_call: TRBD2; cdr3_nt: TGTGCCAGCAGCTCCGGGAGCGGGATTGTAACAGATACGCAGTATTTT; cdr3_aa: CASSSGSGIVTDTQYF
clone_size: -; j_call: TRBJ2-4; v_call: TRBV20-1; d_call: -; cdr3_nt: TGCAGTGCTAGAGACCACAGGGCGCAGTACTTC; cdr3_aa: CSARDHRAQYF
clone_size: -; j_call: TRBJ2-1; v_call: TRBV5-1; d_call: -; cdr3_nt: TGCGCCAGCAGCTTGGCTCTACACAATGAGCAGTTCTTC; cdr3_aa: CASSLALHNEQFF
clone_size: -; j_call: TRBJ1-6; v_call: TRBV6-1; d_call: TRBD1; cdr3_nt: TGTGCCAGCAGTGACAGGGGGCATAATTCACCCCTCCACTTT; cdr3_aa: CASSDRGHNSPLHF
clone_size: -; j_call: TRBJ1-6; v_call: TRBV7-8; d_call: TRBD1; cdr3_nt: TGTGCCATCACGCGGGGACAGTATAATTCACCCCTCCACTTT; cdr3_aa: CAITRGQYNSPLHF
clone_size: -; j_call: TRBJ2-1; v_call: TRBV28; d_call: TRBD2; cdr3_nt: TGTGCCAGCTGGCCCAGCCCCGGGGGGGCAAGTGAGCAGTTCTTC; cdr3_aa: CASWPSPGGASEQFF
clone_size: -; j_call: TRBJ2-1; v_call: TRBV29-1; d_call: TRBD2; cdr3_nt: TGCAGCGTTGACGGGCACCAGCGGGGGGGCCTCAATGAGCAGTTCTTC; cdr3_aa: CSVDGHQRGGLNEQFF
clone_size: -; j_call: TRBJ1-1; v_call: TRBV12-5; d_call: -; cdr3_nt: TGTGCTAGTGGTTTTCGGGGGAACACTGAAGCTTTCTTT; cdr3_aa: CASGFRGNTEAFF
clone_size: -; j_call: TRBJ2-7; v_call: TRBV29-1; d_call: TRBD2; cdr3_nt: TGCAGCGTTGCCCATCGACTAGCGGGATCCTACGAGCAGTACTTC; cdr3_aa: CSVAHRLAGSYEQYF
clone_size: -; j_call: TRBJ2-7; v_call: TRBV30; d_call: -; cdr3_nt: TGTGCCTGGAGAAGAGACTACGAGCAGTACTTC; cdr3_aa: CAWRRDYEQYF
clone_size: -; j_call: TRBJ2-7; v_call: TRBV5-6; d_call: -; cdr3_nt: TGTGCCAGCAGCTTGTCGGGGGGCCTTGGGCTCATCCTGGGCGAGCAGTACTTC; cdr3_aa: CASSLSGGLGLILGEQYF
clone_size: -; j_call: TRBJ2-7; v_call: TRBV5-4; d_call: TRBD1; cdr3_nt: TGTGCCAGCAGCACGGGACAGGGTCCCTACGAGCAGTACTTC; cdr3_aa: CASSTGQGPYEQYF
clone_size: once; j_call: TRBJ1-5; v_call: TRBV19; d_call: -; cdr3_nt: TGTGCCAGTAGTATCGCAGGGGGCAATCAGCCCCAGCATTTT; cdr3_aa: CASSIAGGNQPQHF
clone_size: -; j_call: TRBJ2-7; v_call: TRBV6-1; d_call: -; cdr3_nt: TGTGCCAGCAGTGATGTGGGGGGTAAATCCTACGAGCAGTACTTC; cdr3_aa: CASSDVGGKSYEQYF
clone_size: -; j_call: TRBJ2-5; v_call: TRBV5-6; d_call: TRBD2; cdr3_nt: TGTGCCAGCAGCAGCCGTCTAGCGGGGGGGCTCGAGACCCAGTACTTC; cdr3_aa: CASSSRLAGGLETQYF
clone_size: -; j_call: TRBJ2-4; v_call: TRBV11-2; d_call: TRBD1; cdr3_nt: TGTGCCAGCAGCCTAGGGACAGGGGACCAGTACTTC; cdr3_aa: CASSLGTGDQYF
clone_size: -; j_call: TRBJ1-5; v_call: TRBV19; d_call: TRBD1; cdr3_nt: TGTGCCAGTAGTATGCGGGGAGGGGGACAGGGAGGATCGGGCAATCAGCCCCAGCATTTT; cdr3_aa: CASSMRGGGQGGSGNQPQHF
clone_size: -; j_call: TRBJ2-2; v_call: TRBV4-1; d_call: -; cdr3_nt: TGCGCCAGCAGCCAAGATACTGCGGGGGCTCTCACCGGGGAGCTGTTTTTT; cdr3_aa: CASSQDTAGALTGELFF
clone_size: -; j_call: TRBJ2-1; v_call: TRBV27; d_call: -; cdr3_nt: TGTGCCAGCAGTTTACAAGTGGGCGGAGGAGGTGTGGGGTACAATGAGCAGTTCTTC; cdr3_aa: CASSLQVGGGGVGYNEQFF
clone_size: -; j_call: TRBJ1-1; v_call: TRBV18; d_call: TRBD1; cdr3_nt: TGTGCCAGCTCCCCCGGGACAGGGGACACTGAAGCTTTCTTT; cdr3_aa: CASSPGTGDTEAFF